The following is a T cell receptor (beta chain) sequence with its context. The target antigen is unknown. These data are taken from a study of cytomegalovirus exposure and HLA in healthy donors. The wider study: From HLA-typed donors, an early data release held approximately 85 million unique TCRs. Study-wide findings and caveats: Listed as cytomegalovirus-associated were approximately 160 TCR beta chains. Researchers left out some V segments, among them TRBV6-2 and TRBV6-3, as indistinguishable.

Use of 60 Vbeta and 13 Jbeta primers characterized the PCR. The protocol was immunoSEQ multiplex PCR, while the TCRdb copy is restricted to in-frame clones and leaves out a portion. The table shows roughly 130,000 clones, with 75% to 90% occurring only once. With 0 bases removed from V and 7 bases from J, the gap between germline ends came to 13 bases. The CDR3 is 14 residues long. The germline gives CDR1 LNHNV, CDR2 YYDKDF (reference sequence). This rearrangement joins TRBV15 to TRBJ2-7; possibly TRBD1 for D (5 bases). The sequenced sample was PBMCs. The receptor was derived from a man between 25 and 39 years old in good health and CMV-seronegative. The CDR3 loop is CATSRDLAGKEQYF. The CDR3 region has the DNA TGTGCCACCAGCAGAGATTTGGCAGGGAAAGAGCAGTACTTC.